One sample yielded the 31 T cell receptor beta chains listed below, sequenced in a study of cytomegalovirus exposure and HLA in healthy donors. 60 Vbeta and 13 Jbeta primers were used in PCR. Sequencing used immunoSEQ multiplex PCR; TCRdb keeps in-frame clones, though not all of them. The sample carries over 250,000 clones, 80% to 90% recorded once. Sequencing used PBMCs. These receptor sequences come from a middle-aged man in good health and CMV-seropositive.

CDR3 bases: TGTGCCATTCTACCCAGTACAGGGGTTAGCAATCAGCCCCAGCATTTT. It translates to CAILPSTGVSNQPQHF. V and J are TRBV6-4 and TRBJ1-5; TRBD1 agrees at 7 bases. The CDR3 has 16 residues. The V gene's germline CDR1 is MRHNA and CDR2 SNTAGT. V lost 10 bases, J lost 0 bases, and 12 bases stayed unmatched.

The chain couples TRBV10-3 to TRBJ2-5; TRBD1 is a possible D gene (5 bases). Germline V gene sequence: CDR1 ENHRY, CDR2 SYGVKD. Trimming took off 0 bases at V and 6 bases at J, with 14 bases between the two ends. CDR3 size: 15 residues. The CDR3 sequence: CAISESMIRTQTQYF. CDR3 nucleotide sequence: TGTGCCATCAGTGAGTCAATGATTAGGACACAGACCCAGTACTTC.

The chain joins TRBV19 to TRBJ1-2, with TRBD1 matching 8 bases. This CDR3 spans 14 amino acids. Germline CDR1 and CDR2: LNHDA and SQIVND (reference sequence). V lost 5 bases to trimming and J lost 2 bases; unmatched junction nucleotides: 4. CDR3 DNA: TGTGCCAGTAGTCTAGGACAGGGAAACTATGGCTACACCTTC. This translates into CASSLGQGNYGYTF.

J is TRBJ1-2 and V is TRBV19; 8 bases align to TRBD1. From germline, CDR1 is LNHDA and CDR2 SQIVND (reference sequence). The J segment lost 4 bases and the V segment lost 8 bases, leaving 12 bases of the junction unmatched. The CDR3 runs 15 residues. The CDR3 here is CASLPHDRGVYGYTF. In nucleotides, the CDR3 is TGTGCCAGTCTACCCCACGACAGGGGTGTCTATGGCTACACCTTC.

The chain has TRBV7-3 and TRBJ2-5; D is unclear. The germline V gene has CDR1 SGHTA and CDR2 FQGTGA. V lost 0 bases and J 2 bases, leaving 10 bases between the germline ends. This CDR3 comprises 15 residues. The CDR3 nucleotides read TGTGCCAGCAGCTTAACGGGTAGCCTGCAAGAGACCCAGTACTTC. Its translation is CASSLTGSLQETQYF.

The DNA for the CDR3 is TGTGCCAGTAGTATTAGGGACAGTATGAACACTGAAGCTTTCTTT. It translates to CASSIRDSMNTEAFF. This chain uses TRBV19 with TRBJ1-1, with 7 bases lining up with TRBD1. CDR1 and CDR2 from the germline V gene are LNHDA and SQIVND (reference sequence). The J segment lost 0 bases and the V segment lost 3 bases, leaving 4 bases of the junction unmatched. The CDR3 runs to 15 residues.

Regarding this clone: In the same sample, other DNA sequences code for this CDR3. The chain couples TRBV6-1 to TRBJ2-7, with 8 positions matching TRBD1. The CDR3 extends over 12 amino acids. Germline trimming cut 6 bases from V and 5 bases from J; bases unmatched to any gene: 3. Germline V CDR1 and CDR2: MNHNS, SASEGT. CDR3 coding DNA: TGTGCCAGCAGCGGACAGGGAGACGAGCAGTACTTC. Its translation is CASSGQGDEQYF.

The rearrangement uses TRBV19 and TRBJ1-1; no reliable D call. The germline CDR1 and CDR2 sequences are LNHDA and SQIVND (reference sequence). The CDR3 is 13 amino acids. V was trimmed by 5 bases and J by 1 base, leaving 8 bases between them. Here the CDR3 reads CASSRGQNTEAFF. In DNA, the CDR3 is TGTGCCAGTAGTCGCGGCCAGAACACTGAAGCTTTCTTT.

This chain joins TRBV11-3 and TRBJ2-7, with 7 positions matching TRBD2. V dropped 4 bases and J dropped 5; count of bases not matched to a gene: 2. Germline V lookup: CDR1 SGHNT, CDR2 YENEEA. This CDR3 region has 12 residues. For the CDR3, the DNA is TGTGCCAGCAGCTCCCGGGGGGACGAGCAGTACTTC. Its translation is CASSSRGDEQYF. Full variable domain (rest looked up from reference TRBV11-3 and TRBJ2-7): EAGVVQSPRYKIIEKKQPVAFWCNPISGHNTLYWYLQNLGQGPELLIRYENEEAVDDSQLPKDRFSAERLKGVDSTLKIQPAELGDSAVYLCASSSRGDEQYFGPGTRLTVT.

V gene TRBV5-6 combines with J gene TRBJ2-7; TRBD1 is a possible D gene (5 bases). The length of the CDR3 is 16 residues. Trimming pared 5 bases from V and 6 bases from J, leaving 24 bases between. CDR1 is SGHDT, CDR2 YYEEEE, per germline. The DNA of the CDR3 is TGTGCCAGCAGGACCGAAAGGGGCTTGGAATCCCTCGAGCAGTACTTC. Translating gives CASRTERGLESLEQYF.

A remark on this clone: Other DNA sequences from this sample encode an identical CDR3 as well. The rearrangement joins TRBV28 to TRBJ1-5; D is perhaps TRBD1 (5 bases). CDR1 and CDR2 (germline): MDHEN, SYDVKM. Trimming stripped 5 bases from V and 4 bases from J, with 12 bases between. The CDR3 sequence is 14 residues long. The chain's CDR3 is CASSRDRGNQPQHF. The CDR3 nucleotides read TGTGCCAGCAGTAGGGATAGGGGAAATCAGCCCCAGCATTTT.

In nucleotides, the CDR3 is TGTGCCAGCAGCATTAGCGGGAGAGCCTACAATGAGCAGTTCTTC. Translation: CASSISGRAYNEQFF. J is TRBJ2-1 and V is TRBV11-3; 9 positions agree with TRBD2. The CDR3 sequence is 15 residues long. The germline gives CDR1 SGHNT, CDR2 YENEEA. V lost 5 bases, J lost 2 bases, and 4 bases stayed unmatched.

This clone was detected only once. CDR3 amino acids: CATSRDQRIQETQYF. CDR3 DNA sequence: TGTGCCACCAGCAGAGATCAGCGCATCCAAGAGACCCAGTACTTC. The chain has TRBV15 and TRBJ2-5, with D hard to call. This CDR3 has 15 amino acids. CDR1 and CDR2 from the germline V gene are LNHNV and YYDKDF (reference sequence). Trimming shortened V by 0 bases and J by 1 base, and 9 bases separated the two germline ends. Combining the CDR3 with reference TRBV15 and TRBJ2-5 gives the whole variable domain DAMVIQNPRYQVTQFGKPVTLSCSQTLNHNVMYWYQQKSSQAPKLLFHYYDKDFNNEADTPDNFQSRRPNTSFCFLDIRSPGLGDTAMYLCATSRDQRIQETQYFGPGTRLLVL.

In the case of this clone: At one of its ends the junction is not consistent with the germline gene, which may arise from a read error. In DNA, the CDR3 is TGTGCTAGCAGCTTAGAACTAGCGGGAGCCCAGTACTTC. Translating it yields CASSLELAGAQYF. The chain combines TRBV7-7 with TRBJ2-7, with 11 bases that match TRBD2. The germline V gene has CDR1 SSHAT and CDR2 FNYEAQ (reference sequence). The CDR3 loop spans 13 amino acids.

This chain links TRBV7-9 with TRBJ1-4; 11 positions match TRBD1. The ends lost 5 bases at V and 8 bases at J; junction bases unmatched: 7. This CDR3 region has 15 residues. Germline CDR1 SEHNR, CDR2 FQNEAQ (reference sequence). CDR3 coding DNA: TGTGCCAGCAGCCAATTACGGACAGGGGGCGAAAAACTGTTTTTT. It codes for CASSQLRTGGEKLFF.

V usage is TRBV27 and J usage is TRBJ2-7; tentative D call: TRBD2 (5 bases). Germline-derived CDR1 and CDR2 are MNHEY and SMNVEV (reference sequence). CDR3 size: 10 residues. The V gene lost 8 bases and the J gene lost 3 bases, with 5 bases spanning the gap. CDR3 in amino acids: CASGLYEQYF. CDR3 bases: TGTGCCAGCGGACTCTACGAGCAGTACTTC.

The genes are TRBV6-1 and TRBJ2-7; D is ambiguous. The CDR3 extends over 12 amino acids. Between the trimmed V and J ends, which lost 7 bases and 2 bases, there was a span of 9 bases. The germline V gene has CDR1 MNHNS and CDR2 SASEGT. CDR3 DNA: TGTGCCAGCATGGCCGCAGCCTACGAGCAGTACTTC. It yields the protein CASMAAAYEQYF.

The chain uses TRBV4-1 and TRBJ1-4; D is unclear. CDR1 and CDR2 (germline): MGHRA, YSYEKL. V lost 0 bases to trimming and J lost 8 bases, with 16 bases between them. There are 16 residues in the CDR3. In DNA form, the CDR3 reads TGCGCCAGCAGCCAAGAGAGATCTGACAACGGAGAAAAACTGTTTTTT. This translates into CASSQERSDNGEKLFF.

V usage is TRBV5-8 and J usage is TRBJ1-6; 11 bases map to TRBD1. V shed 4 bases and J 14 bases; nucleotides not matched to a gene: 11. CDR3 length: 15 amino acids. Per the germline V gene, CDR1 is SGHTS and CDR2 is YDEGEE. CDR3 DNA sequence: TGTGCCAGCAGCCAGGACAGGGGGCCCCTCCGATCCCTCCACTTT. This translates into CASSQDRGPLRSLHF. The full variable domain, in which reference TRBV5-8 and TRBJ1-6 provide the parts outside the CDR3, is EAGVTQSPTHLIKTRGQQATLRCSPISGHTSVYWYQQALGLGLQFLLWYDEGEERNRGNFPPRFSGRQFPNYSSELNVNALELEDSALYLCASSQDRGPLRSLHFGNGTRLTVT.

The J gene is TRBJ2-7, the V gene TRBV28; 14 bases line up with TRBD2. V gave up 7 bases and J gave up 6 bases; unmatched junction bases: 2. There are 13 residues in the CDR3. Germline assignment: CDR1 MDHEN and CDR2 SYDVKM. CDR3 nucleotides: TGTGCCAGCACCGGGACTAGCGGGAGCGAGCAGTACTTC. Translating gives CASTGTSGSEQYF.

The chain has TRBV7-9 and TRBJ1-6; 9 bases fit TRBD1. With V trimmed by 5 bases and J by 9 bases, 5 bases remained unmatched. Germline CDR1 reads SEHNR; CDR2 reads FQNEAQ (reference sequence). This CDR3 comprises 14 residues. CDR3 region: CASSEYRGRSPLHF. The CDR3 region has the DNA TGTGCCAGCAGCGAGTACAGGGGGCGTTCACCCCTCCACTTT. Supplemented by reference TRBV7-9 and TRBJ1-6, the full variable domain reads DTGVSQNPRHKITKRGQNVTFRCDPISEHNRLYWYRQTLGQGPEFLTYFQNEAQLEKSRLLSDRFSAERPKGSFSTLEIQRTEQGDSAMYLCASSEYRGRSPLHFGNGTRLTVT.

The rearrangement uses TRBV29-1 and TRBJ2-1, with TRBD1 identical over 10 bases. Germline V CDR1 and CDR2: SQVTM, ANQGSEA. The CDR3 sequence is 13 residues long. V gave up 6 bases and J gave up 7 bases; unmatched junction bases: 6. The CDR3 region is CSVPGQGRNEQFF. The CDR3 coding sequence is TGCAGCGTGCCGGGACAGGGGAGGAATGAGCAGTTCTTC.

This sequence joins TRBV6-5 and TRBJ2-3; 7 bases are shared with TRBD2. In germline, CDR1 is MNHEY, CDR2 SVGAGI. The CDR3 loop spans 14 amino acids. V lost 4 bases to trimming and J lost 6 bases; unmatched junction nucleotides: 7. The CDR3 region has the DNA TGTGCCAGCAGTTTCAGACGGGAGGTTGATACGCAGTATTTT. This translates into CASSFRREVDTQYF.

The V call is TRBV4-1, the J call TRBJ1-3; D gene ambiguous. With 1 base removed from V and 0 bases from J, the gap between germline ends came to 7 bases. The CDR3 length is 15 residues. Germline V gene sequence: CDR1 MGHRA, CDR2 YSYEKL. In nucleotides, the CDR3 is TGCGCCAGCAGCCAAGTTCGCTACTCTGGAAACACCATATATTTT. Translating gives CASSQVRYSGNTIYF.

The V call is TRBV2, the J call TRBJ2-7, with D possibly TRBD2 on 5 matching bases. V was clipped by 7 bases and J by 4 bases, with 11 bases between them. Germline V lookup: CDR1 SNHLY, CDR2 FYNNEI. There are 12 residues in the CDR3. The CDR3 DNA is TGTGCCAGCAAACTAGTATCGTACGAGCAGTACTTC. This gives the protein CASKLVSYEQYF. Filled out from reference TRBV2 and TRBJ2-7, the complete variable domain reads EPEVTQTPSHQVTQMGQEVILRCVPISNHLYFYWYRQILGQKVEFLVSFYNNEISEKSEIFDDQFSVERPDGSNFTLKIRSTKLEDSAMYFCASKLVSYEQYFGPGTRLTVT.

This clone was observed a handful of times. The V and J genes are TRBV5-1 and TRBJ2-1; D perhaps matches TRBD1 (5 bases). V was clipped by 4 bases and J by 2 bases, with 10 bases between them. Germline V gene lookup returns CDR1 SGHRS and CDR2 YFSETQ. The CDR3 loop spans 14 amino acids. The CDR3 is CASSPLGAYNEQFF. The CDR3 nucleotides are TGCGCCAGCAGCCCTCTAGGGGCCTACAATGAGCAGTTCTTC.

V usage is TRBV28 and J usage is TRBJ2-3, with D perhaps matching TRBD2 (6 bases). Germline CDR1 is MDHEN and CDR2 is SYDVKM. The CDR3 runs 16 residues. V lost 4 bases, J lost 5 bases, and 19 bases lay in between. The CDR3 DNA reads TGTGCCAGCAGTTCCACACGCGGGAACATGCTAGATACGCAGTATTTT. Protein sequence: CASSSTRGNMLDTQYF.

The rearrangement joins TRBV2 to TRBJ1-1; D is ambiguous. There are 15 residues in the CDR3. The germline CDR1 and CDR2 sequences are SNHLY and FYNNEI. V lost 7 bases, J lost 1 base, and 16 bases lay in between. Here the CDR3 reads CASMRWTPENTEAFF. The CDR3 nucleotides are TGTGCCAGCATGAGGTGGACTCCCGAGAACACTGAAGCTTTCTTT.

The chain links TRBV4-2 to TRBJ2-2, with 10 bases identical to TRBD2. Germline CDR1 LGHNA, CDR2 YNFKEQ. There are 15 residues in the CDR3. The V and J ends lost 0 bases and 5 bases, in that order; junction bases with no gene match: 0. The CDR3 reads CASSQEAGGTGELFF. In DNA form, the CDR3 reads TGTGCCAGCAGCCAAGAAGCGGGAGGGACCGGGGAGCTGTTTTTT.

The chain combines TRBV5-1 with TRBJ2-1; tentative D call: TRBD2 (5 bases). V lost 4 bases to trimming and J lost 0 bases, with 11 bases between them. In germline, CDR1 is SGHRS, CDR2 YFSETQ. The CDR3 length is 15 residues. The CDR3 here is CASSSSASSYNEQFF. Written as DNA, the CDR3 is TGCGCCAGCAGCAGTAGCGCAAGCTCCTACAATGAGCAGTTCTTC. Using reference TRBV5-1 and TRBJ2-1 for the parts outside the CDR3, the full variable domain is KAGVTQTPRYLIKTRGQQVTLSCSPISGHRSVSWYQQTPGQGLQFLFEYFSETQRNKGNFPGRFSGRQFSNSRSEMNVSTLELGDSALYLCASSSSASSYNEQFFGPGTRLTVL.

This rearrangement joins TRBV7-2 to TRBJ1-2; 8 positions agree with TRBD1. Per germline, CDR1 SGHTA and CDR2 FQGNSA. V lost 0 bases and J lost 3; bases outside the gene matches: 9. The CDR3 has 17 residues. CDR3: CASSLAPGGQLHYGYTF. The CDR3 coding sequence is TGTGCCAGCAGCTTAGCGCCAGGGGGCCAACTACACTATGGCTACACCTTC.